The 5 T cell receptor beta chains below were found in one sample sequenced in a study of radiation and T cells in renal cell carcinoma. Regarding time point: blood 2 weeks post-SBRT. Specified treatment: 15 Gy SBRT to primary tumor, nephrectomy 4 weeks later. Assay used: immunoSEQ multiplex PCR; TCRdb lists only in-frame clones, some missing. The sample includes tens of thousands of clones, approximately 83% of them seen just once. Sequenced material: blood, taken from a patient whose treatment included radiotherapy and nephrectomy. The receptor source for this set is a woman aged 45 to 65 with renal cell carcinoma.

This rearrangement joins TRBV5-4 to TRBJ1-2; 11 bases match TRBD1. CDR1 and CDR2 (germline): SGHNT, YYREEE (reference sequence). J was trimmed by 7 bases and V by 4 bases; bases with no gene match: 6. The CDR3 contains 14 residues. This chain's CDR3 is CASSPGQGAGGYTF. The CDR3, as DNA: TGTGCCAGCAGCCCTGGACAGGGGGCTGGTGGCTACACCTTC.

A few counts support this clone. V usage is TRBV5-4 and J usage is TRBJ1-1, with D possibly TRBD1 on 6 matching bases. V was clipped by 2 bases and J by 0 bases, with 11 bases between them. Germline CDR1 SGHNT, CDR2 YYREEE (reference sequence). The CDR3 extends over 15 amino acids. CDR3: CASSFRGRVNTEAFF. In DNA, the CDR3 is TGTGCCAGCAGCTTCCGGGGGCGCGTGAACACTGAAGCTTTCTTT. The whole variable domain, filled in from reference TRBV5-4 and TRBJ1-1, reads ETGVTQSPTHLIKTRGQQVTLRCSSQSGHNTVSWYQQALGQGPQFIFQYYREEENGRGNFPPRFSGLQFPNYSSELNVNALELDDSALYLCASSFRGRVNTEAFFGQGTRLTVV.

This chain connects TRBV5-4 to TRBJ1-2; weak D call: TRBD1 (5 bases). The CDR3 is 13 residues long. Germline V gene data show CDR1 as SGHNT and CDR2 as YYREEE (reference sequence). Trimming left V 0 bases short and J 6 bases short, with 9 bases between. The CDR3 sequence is CASSLAGGDGYTF. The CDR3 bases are TGTGCCAGCAGCTTGGCTGGGGGAGATGGCTACACCTTC. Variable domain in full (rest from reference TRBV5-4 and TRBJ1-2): ETGVTQSPTHLIKTRGQQVTLRCSSQSGHNTVSWYQQALGQGPQFIFQYYREEENGRGNFPPRFSGLQFPNYSSELNVNALELDDSALYLCASSLAGGDGYTFGSGTRLTVV.

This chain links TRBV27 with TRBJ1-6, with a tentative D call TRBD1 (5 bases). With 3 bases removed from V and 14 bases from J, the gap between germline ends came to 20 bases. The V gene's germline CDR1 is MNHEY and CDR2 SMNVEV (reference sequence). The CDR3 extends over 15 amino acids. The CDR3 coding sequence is TGTGCCAGCAGTTTTTCGGGGCCTAATGTTTCCGCCCTCCACTTT. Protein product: CASSFSGPNVSALHF.

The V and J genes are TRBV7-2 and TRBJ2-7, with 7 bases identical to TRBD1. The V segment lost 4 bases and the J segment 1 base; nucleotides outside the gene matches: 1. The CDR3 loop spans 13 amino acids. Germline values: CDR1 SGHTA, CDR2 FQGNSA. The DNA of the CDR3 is TGTGCCAGCAGCTCGACAGGGTCCTACGAGCAGTACTTC. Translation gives CASSSTGSYEQYF.